Here is one T cell receptor beta chain with its context. CD45RO/CCR7/CD25/CD127/CD95/CD27 staining was used to isolate CD4+ naive, central memory, regulatory and stem cell-like memory cells by sorting. Each sorted population was over 98% pure. The study reverse transcribed the entire isolated RNA, so it sequenced expressed TCRB transcripts. Clones were read by immunoSEQ multiplex PCR, and TCRdb kept only the in-frame ones, dropping some. The data show fewer than 250,000 clones, around 68% seen once. Deletions cut 2 bases from V and 2 bases from J, with 9 bases between. The CDR3 spans 13 residues. The germline CDR1 and CDR2 sequences are GTSNPN and SVGIG (reference sequence). This entry belongs to a study of beta chain features in type 1 diabetes. In the study overall: Cell yields, gender and age were comparable in patients and healthy donors. Sorted cells from all samples, numbering 100 million to 120 million, were examined.

The sequencing input was naive CD4+ T cells from blood. This chain joins TRBV30 and TRBJ2-5; the D is unclear. This receptor was identified in a man younger than 40 in good health. CDR3 region: CAWSLQPQETQYF. CDR3 DNA: TGTGCCTGGAGTCTCCAGCCACAAGAGACCCAGTACTTC. Variable domain in full (rest from reference TRBV30 and TRBJ2-5): SQTIHQWPATLVQPVGSPLSLECTVEGTSNPNLYWYRQAAGRGLQLLFYSVGIGQISSEVPQNLSASRPQDRQFILSSKKLLLSDSGFYLCAWSLQPQETQYFGPGTRLLVL.